This T cell receptor beta chain is from a study of cytomegalovirus exposure and HLA in healthy donors. Notes on the study in general: There were 150 or so TCR beta chains listed as cytomegalovirus-associated. Associated with HLA alleles at 0.05 false discovery rate in a later analysis were fewer than 20,000 TCR beta sequences.

Healthy individuals who donated bone marrow served as the donors. PCR used 60 Vbeta primers and 13 Jbeta primers. The table came from immunoSEQ multiplex PCR; TCRdb's copy has only in-frame clones and leaves some out. The data show some 100,000 clones, roughly 75% seen once. A note on this clone: Its antigen is still unknown.

Trimming took off 4 bases at V and 5 bases at J, with 14 bases between the two ends. Per the germline V gene, CDR1 is MNHNS and CDR2 is SASEGT. This CDR3 region has 14 residues. The clonotype was recovered from a male donor in good health and CMV-seropositive. The specimen was PBMCs. The chain employs TRBV6-1 and TRBJ1-1, with D tentatively TRBD1 (6 bases). CDR3 DNA sequence: TGTGCCAGCAGTGGCTACAGGGTGGAGACTGAAGCTTTCTTT. Its protein is CASSGYRVETEAFF.